This T cell receptor (beta chain) came from a study of radiotherapy plus CTLA-4 blockade in lung cancer (dated by TCRdb to the late 2010s). As for the study more broadly: Objective responses were observed in approximately 17% of enrolled patients, and disease control was achieved in less than 35%.

General conclusions and limits of the study: After treatment with radiotherapy and ipilimumab, TCR clones that came from tumors expanded in the peripheral blood. The strongest predictors of response were reported to be early dynamic shifts in blood T cell clones along with a rise in serum interferon-beta following radiation.

In this study, focal radiation therapy paired with CTLA-4 blockade (ipilimumab) was tested in patients who had chemo-refractory metastatic non-small-cell lung cancer. The library came from the immunoSEQ multiplex PCR assay. TCRdb mirrors the immuneACCESS table, restricted to in-frame sequences. Some clones are absent from its copies; in checked studies, under half trace to an unresolved V gene, and the reason for the others is unknown. This sample is represented by approximately 52,000 clones; 70% to 80% of them were singletons. About 8.5% of the sample belongs to the ten largest clones. Note on this clone: The antigen it recognizes is unknown. Base qualities are not recorded, but no much larger clone differs from it by a single base.

The germline V gene (reference sequence) specifies GTSNPN as CDR1 and SVGIG as CDR2. The CDR3 starts with the cysteine, ends with the phenylalanine, and has 12 residues. CDR3 DNA is the only sequence kept; it has 36 bases, read in frame from the first base. At the junction V is shortened by 3 bases and J by 13 bases; bases outside the gene matches: 3. The specimen comprised peripheral blood, sampled from a patient treated with radiotherapy plus ipilimumab. The receptor chain draws on TRBV30 and TRBJ2-1; the central 13 bases match TRBD2. The origin of this receptor is a human donor with non-small cell lung cancer who had a complete response to radiotherapy plus ipilimumab. The DNA reads TGTGCCTGGAGAACTAGCGGGGGGGCCCAGTTCTTC. It translates as CAWRTSGGAQFF.